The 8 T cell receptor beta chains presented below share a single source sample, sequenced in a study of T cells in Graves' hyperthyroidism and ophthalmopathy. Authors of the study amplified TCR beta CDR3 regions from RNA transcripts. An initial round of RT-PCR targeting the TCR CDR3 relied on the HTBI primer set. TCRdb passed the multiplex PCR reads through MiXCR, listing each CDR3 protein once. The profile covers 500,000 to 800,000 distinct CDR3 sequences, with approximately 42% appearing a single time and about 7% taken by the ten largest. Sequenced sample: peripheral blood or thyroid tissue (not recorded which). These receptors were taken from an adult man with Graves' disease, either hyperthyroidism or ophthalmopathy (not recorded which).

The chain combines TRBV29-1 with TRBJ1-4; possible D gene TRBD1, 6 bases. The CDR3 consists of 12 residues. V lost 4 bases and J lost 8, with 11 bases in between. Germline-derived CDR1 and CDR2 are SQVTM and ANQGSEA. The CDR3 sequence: CSVGRGEEKLFF. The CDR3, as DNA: TGCAGCGTTGGCAGGGGTGAGGAAAAACTGTTTTTT.

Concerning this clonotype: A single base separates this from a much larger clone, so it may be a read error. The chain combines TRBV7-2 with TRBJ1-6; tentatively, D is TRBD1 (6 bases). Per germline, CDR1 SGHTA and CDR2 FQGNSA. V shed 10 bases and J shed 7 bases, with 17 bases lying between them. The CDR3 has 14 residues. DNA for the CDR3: TGTGCCAACAGGGACCCTCAGATGAATTCACCCCTCCACTTT. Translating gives CANRDPQMNSPLHF.

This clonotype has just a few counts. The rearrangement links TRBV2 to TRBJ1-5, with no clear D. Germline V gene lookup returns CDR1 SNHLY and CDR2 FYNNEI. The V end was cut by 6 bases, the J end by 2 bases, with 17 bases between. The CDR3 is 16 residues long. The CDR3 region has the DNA TGTGCCAGCAGAAATAGGGCCGCGGCAGGCAATCAGCCCCAGCATTTT. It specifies CASRNRAAAGNQPQHF.

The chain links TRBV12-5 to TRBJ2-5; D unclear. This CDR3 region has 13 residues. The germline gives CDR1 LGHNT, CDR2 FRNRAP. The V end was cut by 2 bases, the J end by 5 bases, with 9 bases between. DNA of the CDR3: TGTGCTAGTGGTTTGATTCCGGTGGAGACCCAGTACTTC. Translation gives CASGLIPVETQYF.

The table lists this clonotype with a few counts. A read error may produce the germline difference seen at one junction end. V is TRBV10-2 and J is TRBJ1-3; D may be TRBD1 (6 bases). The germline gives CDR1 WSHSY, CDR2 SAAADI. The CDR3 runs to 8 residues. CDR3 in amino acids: CASRTVHF. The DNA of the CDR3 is TGTGCCAGCAGGACAGTCCATTTT.

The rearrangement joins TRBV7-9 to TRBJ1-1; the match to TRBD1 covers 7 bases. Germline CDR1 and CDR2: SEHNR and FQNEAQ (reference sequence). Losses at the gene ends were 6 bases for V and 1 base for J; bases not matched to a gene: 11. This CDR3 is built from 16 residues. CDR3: CASSSPKGAKNTEAFF. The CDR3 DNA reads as TGTGCCAGCAGTTCCCCAAAGGGGGCGAAGAACACTGAAGCTTTCTTT.

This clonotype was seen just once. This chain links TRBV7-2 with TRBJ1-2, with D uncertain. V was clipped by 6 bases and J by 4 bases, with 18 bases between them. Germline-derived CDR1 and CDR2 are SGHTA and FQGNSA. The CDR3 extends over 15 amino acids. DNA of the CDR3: TGTGCCAGCAGTGGGGTCGGTTCCCAAGCCTATGGCTACACCTTC. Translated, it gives CASSGVGSQAYGYTF.

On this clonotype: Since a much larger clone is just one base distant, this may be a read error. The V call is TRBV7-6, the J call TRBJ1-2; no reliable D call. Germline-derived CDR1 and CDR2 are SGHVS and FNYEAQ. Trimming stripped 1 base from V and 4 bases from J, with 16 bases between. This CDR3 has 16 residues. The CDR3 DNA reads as TGTGCCAGCAGCTTAGAGTTGGCGGGTGAGAGCTATGGCTACACCTTC. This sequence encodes CASSLELAGESYGYTF.